This TCR beta chain derives from a study of T cells in Graves' hyperthyroidism and ophthalmopathy. CDR1 SGHRS and CDR2 YFSETQ come from the germline V gene. The V segment lost 3 bases and the J segment 1 base; nucleotides outside the gene matches: 11. CDR3 length: 18 residues. This clonotype was detected ten times or more. Template material for amplifying TCR beta CDR3 regions consisted of RNA transcripts. First-round RT-PCR of the TCR CDR3 relied on the HTBI primer set. MiXCR, run by TCRdb on the multiplex PCR reads, gives a single entry per CDR3 protein. The sample lists about half a million distinct CDR3 sequences; more than 20% were seen once.

Sequencing was performed on blood. The sequence was obtained from a man younger than 35 with Graves' hyperthyroidism. This chain connects TRBV5-1 to TRBJ2-2; 8 bases map to TRBD2. CDR3 sequence reads: CASSYEHRLAKNTGELFF. In DNA form, the CDR3 reads TGCGCCAGCAGCTACGAACACCGACTAGCGAAGAACACCGGGGAGCTGTTTTTT.